One and the same sample provided the 18 T cell receptor beta chains below, sequenced in a study of cytotoxic CD8 clonotypes in ibrutinib-treated CLL. Method: immunoSEQ multiplex PCR; TCRdb's copy keeps in-frame clones and lacks some. The data contain about 80,000 clones, roughly 83% of them singletons. This sample comprised PBMCs, obtained after 12 months of ibrutinib treatment. The receptors here all came from a human donor with chronic lymphocytic leukemia.

In its sample, this clone was seen many times. The rearrangement links TRBV4-3 to TRBJ1-2; TRBD1 aligns across 9 bases. V gave up 4 bases and J gave up 7 bases; unmatched junction bases: 7. This CDR3 contains 14 residues. Germline CDR1 and CDR2: LGHNA and YSLEER. The CDR3, as DNA: TGCGCCAGCAGCCGCAAACAGGGGGCCGCTGGCTACACCTTC. Its protein is CASSRKQGAAGYTF.

The chain carries TRBV9 and TRBJ2-1; 8 nucleotides match TRBD1. CDR1 is SGDLS, CDR2 YYNGEE, per germline. CDR3 length: 15 amino acids. V lost 0 bases to trimming and J lost 4 bases; unmatched junction nucleotides: 3. CDR3 sequence reads: CASSVGGQEYNEQFF. In DNA, the CDR3 is TGTGCCAGCAGCGTAGGGGGACAGGAGTACAATGAGCAGTTCTTC. The complete variable domain, with remaining parts taken from reference TRBV9 and TRBJ2-1, reads DSGVTQTPKHLITATGQRVTLRCSPRSGDLSVYWYQQSLDQGLQFLIQYYNGEERAKGNILERFSAQQFPDLHSELNLSSLELGDSALYFCASSVGGQEYNEQFFGPGTRLTVL.

The chain joins TRBV7-3 to TRBJ2-1, with D tentatively TRBD1 (6 bases). The germline CDR1 and CDR2 sequences are SGHTA and FQGTGA. There are 12 residues in the CDR3. Trimming removed 5 bases from V and 15 bases from J, with 17 bases in between. CDR3 in amino acids: CASSLTGPPRFF. The CDR3, as DNA: TGTGCCAGCAGCCTGACAGGCCCCCCGCGGTTCTTC.

The rearrangement joins TRBV7-2 to TRBJ1-1; no definite D call. The CDR3 length is 14 residues. Trimming pared 2 bases from V and 2 bases from J, leaving 9 bases between. Germline CDR1 is SGHTA and CDR2 is FQGNSA. CDR3 sequence (DNA): TGTGCCAGCAGCTTATCTTCGGCAAACACTGAAGCTTTCTTT. This gives the protein CASSLSSANTEAFF.

This clone was observed a few times. This chain links TRBV5-1 with TRBJ1-3; tentatively, D is TRBD1 (5 bases). V lost 0 bases and J lost 0, with 7 bases in between. The CDR3 extends over 15 amino acids. CDR1 and CDR2 from the germline V gene are SGHRS and YFSETQ. The DNA for the CDR3 is TGCGCCAGCAGCTTGGGGGGGTACTCTGGAAACACCATATATTTT. It translates to CASSLGGYSGNTIYF. The whole variable domain, remainder taken from reference TRBV5-1 and TRBJ1-3, is KAGVTQTPRYLIKTRGQQVTLSCSPISGHRSVSWYQQTPGQGLQFLFEYFSETQRNKGNFPGRFSGRQFSNSRSEMNVSTLELGDSALYLCASSLGGYSGNTIYFGEGSWLTVV.

In DNA form, the CDR3 reads TGCGCCAGCAGCTCAGCGACGGGGCCCTACAATGAGCAGTTCTTC. It yields the protein CASSSATGPYNEQFF. This chain links TRBV5-1 with TRBJ2-1; either TRBD1 or TRBD2 may supply D (5 bases each). Trimming pared 3 bases from V and 2 bases from J, leaving 12 bases between. The CDR3 has 15 residues. Germline V CDR1 and CDR2: SGHRS, YFSETQ.

V and J are TRBV28 and TRBJ2-2, with no clear D. Looked up from germline, CDR1 is MDHEN and CDR2 is SYDVKM. This CDR3 spans 16 amino acids. V shed 10 bases and J shed 0 bases, with 18 bases lying between them. The DNA for the CDR3 is TGTGCCACTTGGTCCGTAAGCAGCCCGAACACCGGGGAGCTGTTTTTT. Translated, it gives CATWSVSSPNTGELFF.

The chain recombines TRBV9 with TRBJ2-3; D perhaps matches TRBD2 (6 bases). This CDR3 contains 13 residues. The V gene lost 4 bases and the J gene lost 4 bases, with 10 bases spanning the gap. In germline, CDR1 is SGDLS, CDR2 YYNGEE. The CDR3: CASSRGAPDTQYF. For the CDR3, the DNA is TGTGCCAGCAGCCGCGGGGCCCCAGATACGCAGTATTTT.

The rearrangement joins TRBV19 to TRBJ1-2, with a weak D call TRBD1 (5 bases). The V end was cut by 1 base, the J end by 4 bases, with 10 bases between. Germline assignment: CDR1 LNHDA and CDR2 SQIVND (reference sequence). The CDR3 covers 14 residues. This chain's CDR3 is CASSIVWGSYGYTF. CDR3 coding DNA: TGTGCCAGTAGTATAGTGTGGGGCAGCTATGGCTACACCTTC.

V gene TRBV4-2 combines with J gene TRBJ2-5, with no clear D. V was trimmed by 1 base and J by 1 base, leaving 7 bases between them. Germline values: CDR1 LGHNA, CDR2 YNFKEQ. This CDR3 region has 14 residues. CDR3 sequence reads: CASSQVGVQETQYF. CDR3 DNA sequence: TGTGCCAGCAGCCAAGTTGGAGTCCAAGAGACCCAGTACTTC.

Points on this clone: Other DNA sequences from this sample encode an identical CDR3 as well. CDR3 sequence: CASSYSRGSGANVLTF. In DNA form, the CDR3 reads TGTGCCAGCAGTTACTCGAGGGGTTCTGGGGCCAACGTCCTGACTTTC. This rearrangement joins TRBV6-5 to TRBJ2-6, with D perhaps assigned TRBD1 or TRBD2 (5 bases each). Deletions cut 0 bases from V and 1 base from J, with 7 bases between. This CDR3 has 16 residues. Germline CDR1 MNHEY, CDR2 SVGAGI.

The V call is TRBV7-2, the J call TRBJ2-5; no definite D call. The CDR3 extends over 13 amino acids. V was cut by 5 bases and J by 5 bases, with 12 bases left in between. The V gene's germline CDR1 is SGHTA and CDR2 FQGNSA. The CDR3 spells CASSPGFGETQYF. In nucleotides, the CDR3 is TGTGCCAGCAGCCCAGGATTCGGGGAGACCCAGTACTTC. The full variable domain, rest sourced from reference TRBV7-2 and TRBJ2-5, is GAGVSQSPSNKVTEKGKDVELRCDPISGHTALYWYRQSLGQGLEFLIYFQGNSAPDKSGLPSDRFSAERTGGSVSTLTIQRTQQEDSAVYLCASSPGFGETQYFGPGTRLLVL.

The rearrangement joins TRBV5-1 to TRBJ2-3; D tentatively reads TRBD1 or TRBD2 (5 bases each). The CDR3 totals 14 residues. Per germline, CDR1 SGHRS and CDR2 YFSETQ. Trimming removed 0 bases from V and 0 bases from J, with 5 bases in between. In DNA form, the CDR3 reads TGCGCCAGCAGCTTGGGGGACAGCACAGATACGCAGTATTTT. It yields the protein CASSLGDSTDTQYF.

There are a few counts of this clone. V gene TRBV7-3 combines with J gene TRBJ2-2, with 9 bases matching TRBD1. This CDR3 region has 15 residues. Trimming cost V 5 bases and J 7 bases; bases outside gene matches: 8. Germline lookup yields CDR1 SGHTA and CDR2 FQGTGA. The CDR3: CASSATGGAGGELFF. In nucleotides, the CDR3 is TGTGCCAGCAGCGCCACAGGGGGCGCGGGCGGGGAGCTGTTTTTT.

A single count supports this clone. V usage is TRBV5-6 and J usage is TRBJ1-2; perhaps TRBD1 as D (5 bases). Per the germline V gene, CDR1 is SGHDT and CDR2 is YYEEEE. Deletions cut 3 bases from V and 1 base from J, with 10 bases between. This CDR3 contains 14 residues. This chain's CDR3 is CASSWGGSNYGYTF. The CDR3 DNA sequence: TGTGCCAGCAGCTGGGGGGGAAGTAACTATGGCTACACCTTC.

This clone has just a few counts. The chain uses TRBV11-1 and TRBJ2-1; D possibly corresponds to TRBD2 (6 bases). Germline CDR1 reads SGHAT; CDR2 reads FQDESV (reference sequence). This CDR3 has 14 amino acids. Trimming shortened V by 3 bases and J by 3 bases, and 9 bases separated the two germline ends. CDR3 sequence: CASSLGGDYNEQFF. CDR3 in DNA: TGTGCCAGCAGCTTGGGCGGGGACTACAATGAGCAGTTCTTC.

The chain's CDR3 is CASSGPPLASSTDTQYF. CDR3 nucleotide sequence: TGTGCCAGCAGTGGGCCCCCACTAGCGTCTAGCACAGATACGCAGTATTTT. V and J are TRBV2 and TRBJ2-3, with 7 positions matching TRBD2. CDR1 and CDR2 from the germline V gene are SNHLY and FYNNEI. V trimming: 4 bases; J trimming: 0 bases; junction bases outside the gene matches: 10. This CDR3 has 17 residues.

The chain has TRBV11-3 and TRBJ2-6; TRBD1 might be the D (7 bases). Trimming left V 5 bases short and J 4 bases short, with 12 bases between. The CDR3 is 15 amino acids. Per germline, CDR1 SGHNT and CDR2 YENEEA. In DNA, the CDR3 is TGTGCCAGCAGCCCAGGGGGGATGGGGGCCAACGTCCTGACTTTC. Translating it yields CASSPGGMGANVLTF.